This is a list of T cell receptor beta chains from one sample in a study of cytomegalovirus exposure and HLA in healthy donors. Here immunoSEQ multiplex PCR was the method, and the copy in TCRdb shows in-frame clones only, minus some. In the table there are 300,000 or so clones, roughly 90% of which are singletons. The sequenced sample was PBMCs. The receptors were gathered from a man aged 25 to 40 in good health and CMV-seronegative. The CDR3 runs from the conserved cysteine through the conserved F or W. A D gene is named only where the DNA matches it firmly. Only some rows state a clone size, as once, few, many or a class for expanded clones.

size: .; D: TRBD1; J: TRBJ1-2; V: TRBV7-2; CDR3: CASSLGTGGAGVYGYTF; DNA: TGTGCCAGCAGCCTTGGGACAGGGGGCGCGGGGGTCTATGGCTACACCTTC
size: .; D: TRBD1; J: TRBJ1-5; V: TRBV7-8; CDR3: CASSLVWTGGLGNQPQHF; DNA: TGTGCCAGCAGCTTAGTTTGGACAGGGGGTTTGGGCAATCAGCCCCAGCATTTT
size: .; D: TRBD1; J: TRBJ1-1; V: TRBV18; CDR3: CASSLETGDLTEAFF; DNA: TGTGCCAGCTCACTAGAGACAGGGGACCTGACTGAAGCTTTCTTT
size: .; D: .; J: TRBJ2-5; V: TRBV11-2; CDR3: CASSPGPTGWAQYF; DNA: TGTGCCAGCAGCCCGGGCCCGACGGGGTGGGCCCAGTACTTC
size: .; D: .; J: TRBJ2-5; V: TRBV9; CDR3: CASSPRHYQETQYF; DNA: TGTGCCAGCAGCCCCCGACATTACCAAGAGACCCAGTACTTC
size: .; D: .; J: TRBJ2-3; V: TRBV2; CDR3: CASGTPGPRDTQYF; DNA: TGTGCCAGCGGGACTCCGGGGCCGAGAGATACGCAGTATTTT
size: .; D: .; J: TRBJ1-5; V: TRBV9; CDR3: CASSSKGEFGNQPQHF; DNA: TGTGCCAGCAGCTCCAAGGGGGAGTTCGGCAATCAGCCCCAGCATTTT
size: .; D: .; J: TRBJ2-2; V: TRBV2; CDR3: CASTPIQGSAGELFF; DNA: TGTGCCAGCACCCCAATACAGGGTTCGGCCGGGGAGCTGTTTTTT
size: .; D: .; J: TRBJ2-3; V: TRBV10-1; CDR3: CASSEAGAGDTQYF; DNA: TGCGCCAGCAGTGAGGCTGGGGCTGGAGATACGCAGTATTTT
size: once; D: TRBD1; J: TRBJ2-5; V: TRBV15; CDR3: CATSRRRTGGGETQYF; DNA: TGTGCCACCAGCAGGAGACGGACAGGGGGCGGTGAGACCCAGTACTTC